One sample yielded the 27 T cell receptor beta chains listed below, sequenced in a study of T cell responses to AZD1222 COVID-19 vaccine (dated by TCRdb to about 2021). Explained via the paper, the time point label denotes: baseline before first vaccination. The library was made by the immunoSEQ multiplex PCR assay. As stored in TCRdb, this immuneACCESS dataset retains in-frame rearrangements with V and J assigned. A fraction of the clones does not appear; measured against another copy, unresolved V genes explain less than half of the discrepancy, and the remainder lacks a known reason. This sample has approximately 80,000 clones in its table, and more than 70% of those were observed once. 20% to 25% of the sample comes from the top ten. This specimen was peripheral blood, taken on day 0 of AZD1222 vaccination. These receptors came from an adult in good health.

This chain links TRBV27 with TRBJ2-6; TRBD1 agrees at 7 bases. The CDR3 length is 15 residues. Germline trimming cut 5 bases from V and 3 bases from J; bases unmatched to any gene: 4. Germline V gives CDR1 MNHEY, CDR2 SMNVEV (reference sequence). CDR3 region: CASSPRTGGANVLTF. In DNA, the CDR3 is TGTGCCAGCAGTCCGAGGACAGGTGGGGCCAACGTCCTGACTTTC.

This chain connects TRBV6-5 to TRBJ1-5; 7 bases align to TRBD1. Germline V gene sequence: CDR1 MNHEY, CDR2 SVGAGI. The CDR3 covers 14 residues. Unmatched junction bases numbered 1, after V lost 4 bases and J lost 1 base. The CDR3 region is CASSLQGSNQPQHF. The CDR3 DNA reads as TGTGCCAGCAGTTTACAGGGGAGCAATCAGCCCCAGCATTTT.

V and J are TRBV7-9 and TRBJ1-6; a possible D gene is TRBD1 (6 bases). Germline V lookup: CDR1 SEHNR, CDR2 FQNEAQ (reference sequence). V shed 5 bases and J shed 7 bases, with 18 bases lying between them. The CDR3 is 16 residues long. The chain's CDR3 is CASSHRLGRGNSPLHF. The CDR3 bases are TGTGCCAGCAGCCATCGGTTGGGCAGGGGAAATTCACCCCTCCACTTT.

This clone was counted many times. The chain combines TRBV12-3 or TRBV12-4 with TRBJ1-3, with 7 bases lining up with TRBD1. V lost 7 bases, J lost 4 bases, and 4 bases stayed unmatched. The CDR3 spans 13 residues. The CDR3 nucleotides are TGTGCCAGCACCCCGGGACAGGGAAACACCATATATTTT. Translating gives CASTPGQGNTIYF.

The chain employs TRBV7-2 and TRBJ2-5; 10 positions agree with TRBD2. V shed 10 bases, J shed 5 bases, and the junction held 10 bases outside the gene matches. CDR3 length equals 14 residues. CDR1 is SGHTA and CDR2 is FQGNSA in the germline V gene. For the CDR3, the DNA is TGTGCCACGTCACTAGCGGGACCCGGGGAGACCCAGTACTTC. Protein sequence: CATSLAGPGETQYF.

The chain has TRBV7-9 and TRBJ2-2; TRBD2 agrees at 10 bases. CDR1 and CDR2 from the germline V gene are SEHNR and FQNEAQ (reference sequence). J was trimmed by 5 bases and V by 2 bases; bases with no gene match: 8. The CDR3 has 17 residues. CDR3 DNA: TGTGCCAGCAGCTTACCTAGCGGGGGCGTTCAAACCGGGGAGCTGTTTTTT. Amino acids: CASSLPSGGVQTGELFF. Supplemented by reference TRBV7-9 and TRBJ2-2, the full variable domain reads DTGVSQNPRHKITKRGQNVTFRCDPISEHNRLYWYRQTLGQGPEFLTYFQNEAQLEKSRLLSDRFSAERPKGSFSTLEIQRTEQGDSAMYLCASSLPSGGVQTGELFFGEGSRLTVL.

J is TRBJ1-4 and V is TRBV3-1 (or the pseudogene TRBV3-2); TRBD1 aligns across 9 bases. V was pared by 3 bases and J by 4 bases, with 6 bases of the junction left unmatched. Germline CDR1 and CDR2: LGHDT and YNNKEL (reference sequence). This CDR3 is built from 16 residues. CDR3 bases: TGTGCCAGCAGCCAGAGGGACAGGGCCAATAATGAAAAACTGTTTTTT. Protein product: CASSQRDRANNEKLFF.

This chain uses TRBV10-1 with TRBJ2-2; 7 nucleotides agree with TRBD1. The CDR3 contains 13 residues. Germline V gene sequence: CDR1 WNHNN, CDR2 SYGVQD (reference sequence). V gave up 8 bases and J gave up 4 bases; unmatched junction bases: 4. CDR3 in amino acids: CASAAGGTGELFF. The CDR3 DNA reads TGCGCCAGCGCCGCAGGGGGCACCGGGGAGCTGTTTTTT.

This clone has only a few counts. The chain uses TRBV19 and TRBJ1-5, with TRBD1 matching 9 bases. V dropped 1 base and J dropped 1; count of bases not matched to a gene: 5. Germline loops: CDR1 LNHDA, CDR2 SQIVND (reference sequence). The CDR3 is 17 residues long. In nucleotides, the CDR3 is TGTGCCAGTAGTATAGTTGGGGGACAGGGCAGCAATCAGCCCCAGCATTTT. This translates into CASSIVGGQGSNQPQHF.

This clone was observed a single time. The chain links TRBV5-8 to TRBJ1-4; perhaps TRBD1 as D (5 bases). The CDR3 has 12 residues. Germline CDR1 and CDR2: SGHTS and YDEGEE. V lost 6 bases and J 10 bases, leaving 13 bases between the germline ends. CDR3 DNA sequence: TGTGCCAGCATCCTAGGGGAGGCAAAACTGTTTTTT. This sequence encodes CASILGEAKLFF. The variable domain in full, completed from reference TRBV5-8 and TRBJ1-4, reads EAGVTQSPTHLIKTRGQQATLRCSPISGHTSVYWYQQALGLGLQFLLWYDEGEERNRGNFPPRFSGRQFPNYSSELNVNALELEDSALYLCASILGEAKLFFGSGTQLSVL.

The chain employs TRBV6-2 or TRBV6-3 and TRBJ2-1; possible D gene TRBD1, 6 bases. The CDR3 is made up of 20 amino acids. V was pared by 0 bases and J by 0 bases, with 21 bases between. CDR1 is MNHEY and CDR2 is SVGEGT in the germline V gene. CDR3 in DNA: TGTGCCAGCAGTTACTCGAGGCGACAGGCCCATACGAGCTCCTACAATGAGCAGTTCTTC. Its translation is CASSYSRRQAHTSSYNEQFF.

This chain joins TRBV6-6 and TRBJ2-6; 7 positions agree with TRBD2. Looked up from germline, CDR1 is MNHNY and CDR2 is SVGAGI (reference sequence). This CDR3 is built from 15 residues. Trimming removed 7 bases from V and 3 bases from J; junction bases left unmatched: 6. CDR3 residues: CASKAGVGGANVLTF. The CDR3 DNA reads TGTGCCAGCAAGGCGGGAGTGGGTGGGGCCAACGTCCTGACTTTC.

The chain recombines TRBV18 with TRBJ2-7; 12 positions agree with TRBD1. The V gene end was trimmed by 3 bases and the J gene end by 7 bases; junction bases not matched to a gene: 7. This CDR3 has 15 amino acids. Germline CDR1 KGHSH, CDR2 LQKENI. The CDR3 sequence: CASSPGTGGSGEQYF. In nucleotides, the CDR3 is TGTGCCAGCTCACCCGGGACAGGGGGCTCGGGGGAGCAGTACTTC. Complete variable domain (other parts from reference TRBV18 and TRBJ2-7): NAGVMQNPRHLVRRRGQEARLRCSPMKGHSHVYWYRQLPEEGLKFMVYLQKENIIDESGMPKERFSAEFPKEGPSILRIQQVVRGDSAAYFCASSPGTGGSGEQYFGPGTRLTVT.

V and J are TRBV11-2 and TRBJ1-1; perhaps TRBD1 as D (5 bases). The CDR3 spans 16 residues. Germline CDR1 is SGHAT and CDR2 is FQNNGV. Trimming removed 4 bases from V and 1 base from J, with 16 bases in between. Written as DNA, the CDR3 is TGTGCCAGCAGCTCCTATGTAACGGGACGGAACACTGAAGCTTTCTTT. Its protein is CASSSYVTGRNTEAFF.

The CDR3 loop is CASTKGRGQEPQHF. In nucleotides, the CDR3 is TGTGCCAGCACCAAAGGAAGGGGGCAGGAGCCCCAGCATTTT. The chain has TRBV5-4 and TRBJ1-5, with TRBD1 matching 7 bases. In germline, CDR1 is SGHNT, CDR2 YYREEE (reference sequence). The CDR3 is 14 amino acids. J gave up 8 bases and V 6 bases, and 11 bases lay outside the gene matches.

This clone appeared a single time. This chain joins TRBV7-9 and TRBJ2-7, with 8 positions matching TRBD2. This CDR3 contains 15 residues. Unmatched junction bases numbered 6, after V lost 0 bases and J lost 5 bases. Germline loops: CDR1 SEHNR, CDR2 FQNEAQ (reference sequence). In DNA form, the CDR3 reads TGTGCCAGCAGCTTAGCAGGGTTAGCGGGGCACGAGCAGTACTTC. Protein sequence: CASSLAGLAGHEQYF.

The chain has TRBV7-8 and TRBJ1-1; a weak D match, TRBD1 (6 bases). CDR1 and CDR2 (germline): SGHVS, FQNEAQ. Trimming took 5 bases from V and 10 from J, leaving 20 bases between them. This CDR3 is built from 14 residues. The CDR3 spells CASSLSGAQEGAFF. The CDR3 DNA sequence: TGTGCCAGCAGCCTGTCGGGGGCCCAGGAGGGAGCTTTCTTT.

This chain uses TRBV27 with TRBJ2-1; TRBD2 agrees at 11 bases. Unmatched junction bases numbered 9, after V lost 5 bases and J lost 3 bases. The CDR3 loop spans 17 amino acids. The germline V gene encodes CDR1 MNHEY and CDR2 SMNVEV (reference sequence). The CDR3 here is CASSHPGLAAVYNEQFF. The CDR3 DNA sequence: TGTGCCAGCAGTCACCCGGGACTAGCGGCCGTCTACAATGAGCAGTTCTTC.

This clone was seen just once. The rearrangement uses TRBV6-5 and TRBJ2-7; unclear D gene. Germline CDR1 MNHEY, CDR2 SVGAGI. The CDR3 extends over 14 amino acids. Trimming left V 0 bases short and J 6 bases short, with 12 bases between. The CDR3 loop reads CASSYSDRAGEQYF. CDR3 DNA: TGTGCCAGCAGTTACTCAGATCGGGCTGGCGAGCAGTACTTC.

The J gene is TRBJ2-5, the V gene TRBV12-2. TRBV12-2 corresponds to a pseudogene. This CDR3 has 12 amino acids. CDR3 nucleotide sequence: TGTCGATCGGAAGCCCCACAAGAGACCCAGTACTTC. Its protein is CRSEAPQETQYF.

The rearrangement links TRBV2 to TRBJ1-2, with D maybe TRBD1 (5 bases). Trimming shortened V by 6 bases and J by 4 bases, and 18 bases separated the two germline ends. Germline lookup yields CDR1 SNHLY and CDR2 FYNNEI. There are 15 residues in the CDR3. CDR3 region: CASSPEAGNRYGYTF. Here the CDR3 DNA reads TGTGCCAGCAGCCCGGAGGCAGGGAACCGCTATGGCTACACCTTC.

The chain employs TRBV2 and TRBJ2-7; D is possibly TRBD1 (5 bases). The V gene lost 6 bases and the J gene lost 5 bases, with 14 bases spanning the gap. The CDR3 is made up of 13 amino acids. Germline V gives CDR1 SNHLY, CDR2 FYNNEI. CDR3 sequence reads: CASSADRRDEQYF. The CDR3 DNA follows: TGTGCCAGCAGCGCAGACAGACGGGACGAGCAGTACTTC.

CDR3 bases: TGTGCCAGCAGGGCACTAAGCACAGGGGGCATCTATGGCTACACCTTC. Translating it yields CASRALSTGGIYGYTF. This sequence joins TRBV6-6 and TRBJ1-2, with 9 positions matching TRBD1. The CDR3 has 16 residues. Germline V gives CDR1 MNHNY, CDR2 SVGAGI (reference sequence). V shed 6 bases and J 4 bases; nucleotides not matched to a gene: 12.

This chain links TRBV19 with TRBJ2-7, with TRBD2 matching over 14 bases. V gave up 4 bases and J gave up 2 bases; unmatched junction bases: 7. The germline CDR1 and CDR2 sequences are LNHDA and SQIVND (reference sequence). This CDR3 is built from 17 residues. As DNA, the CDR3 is TGTGCCAGTAGTAAAGGGACTAGCGGGAGTATCCCCTACGAGCAGTACTTC. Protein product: CASSKGTSGSIPYEQYF.

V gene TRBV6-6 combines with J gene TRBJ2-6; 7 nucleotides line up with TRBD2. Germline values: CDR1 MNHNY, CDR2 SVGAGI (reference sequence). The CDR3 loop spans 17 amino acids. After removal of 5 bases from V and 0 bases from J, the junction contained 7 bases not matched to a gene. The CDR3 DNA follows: TGTGCCAGCAGTCGCCGGGGGGAAAGCTCTGGGGCCAACGTCCTGACTTTC. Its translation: CASSRRGESSGANVLTF.

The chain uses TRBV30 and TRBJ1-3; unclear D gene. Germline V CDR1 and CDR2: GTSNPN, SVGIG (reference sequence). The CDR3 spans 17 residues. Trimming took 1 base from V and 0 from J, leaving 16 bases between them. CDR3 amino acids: CAWSEGLGGYSGNTIYF. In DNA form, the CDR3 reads TGTGCCTGGAGTGAAGGGCTAGGAGGGTACTCTGGAAACACCATATATTTT.

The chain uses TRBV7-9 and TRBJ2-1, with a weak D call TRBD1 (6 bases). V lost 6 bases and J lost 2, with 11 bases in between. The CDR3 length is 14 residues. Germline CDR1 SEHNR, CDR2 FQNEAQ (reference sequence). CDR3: CASRRDTAYNEQFF. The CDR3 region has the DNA TGTGCCAGCAGACGGGACACCGCCTACAATGAGCAGTTCTTC. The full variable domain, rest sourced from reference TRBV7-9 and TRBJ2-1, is DTGVSQNPRHKITKRGQNVTFRCDPISEHNRLYWYRQTLGQGPEFLTYFQNEAQLEKSRLLSDRFSAERPKGSFSTLEIQRTEQGDSAMYLCASRRDTAYNEQFFGPGTRLTVL.